This TCR beta chain emerged from a study of blood T cell repertoires in COVID-19 (dated by TCRdb to the early 2020s). Background on the whole study: The collaborator samples originated in the United States, Italy and Spain and spanned the acute and convalescent phases of COVID-19. The prospective study material was composed of cDNA or gDNA derived from T cells, B-cell-depleted T cells, or PBMCs. Deeply sampled blood TCRbeta repertoires from subjects exposed to, actively infected with, or recovered from COVID-19 were included in the dataset. The repertoires were made available in a free public database intended to serve as a resource for research on the immune response to SARS-CoV-2. The samples were drawn from the first 160 participants of the ongoing ImmuneRACE study and from 1,254 subjects provided by 6 global collaborators. The sample metadata nearly always contained a de-identified subject ID, COVID-19 status, age in years and sex. Where HLA class I and class II types were available, the types were taken from metadata supplied by the sample provider, not from assay-based typing. Study-wide conclusions, independent of this receptor: Clinical and demographic metadata were provided uncurated, with the amount varying by source and participant.

TCRbeta CDR3 regions were amplified from genomic DNA by means of the immunoSEQ Assay, a bias-controlled multiplex PCR. As for the authors' bioinformatics: Nucleated cell counts per sample were estimated from amplification of reference gene primers within the assay. To quantify the absolute abundance of each unique TCRbeta CDR3 rearrangement, sequence reads were collapsed and filtered. For each sample, productive Simpson clonality was calculated by taking the square root of Simpson's diversity index across productive rearrangements. Drawn from immuneACCESS, this table holds only the in-frame rearrangements with V and J called that TCRdb kept. Clones are partly lost; checked studies trace under half to an unresolved V gene and leave the rest unexplained. Clone size and V and J calls were adopted from that table, with D and trimming inferred from the DNA. In all, the sample holds about 95,000 clones, and around 86% of those were seen once. Around 3.4% of the sample belongs to the ten largest clones.

CDR1 and CDR2, looked up from the germline V gene, are WSHSY and SAAADI. Counted from cysteine to phenylalanine, this CDR3 has 15 amino acids. Of all the DNA, just the CDR3 is kept, 45 bases in frame from base 1. Clipping removes 3 bases from V and 3 bases from J, with 5 as the unmatched junction base count. Whole blood was collected in K2EDTA tubes by collaborating institutions according to the institutions' own protocols. For TCRbeta analysis, collaborators shipped samples in one of three forms: frozen whole blood, isolated PBMCs, or DNA extracted from either of those sample types. Regarding this clone: Its specific antigen is unknown. The record has no base qualities; no much larger clone is one base away.

The V and J genes are TRBV10-2 and TRBJ1-1, and TRBD1 aligns with 9 junction nucleotides. The receptor was isolated from a woman in her seventies with acute or convalescent COVID-19. The sequencing input was peripheral blood. In nucleotides, the sequence is TGCGCCAGCAGTGACCCTGGGACAGGGTACACTGAAGCTTTCTTT. It codes for CASSDPGTGYTEAFF.